The 24 T cell receptor beta chains reported below all come from one sample, sequenced in a study of PD-1 blockade in classical Hodgkin lymphoma (TCRdb year 2020). Library construction relied on the immunoSEQ multiplex PCR assay. TCRdb obtained this table from immuneACCESS and retained in-frame rearrangements with V and J assigned. These tables miss some clones; where compared with another copy, unresolved V genes account for less than half of the shortfall, and the remainder is unexplained. For this sample the table gives 40,000 to 65,000 clones, of which roughly 80% were detected only once. Around 17% of the sample is held by the ten biggest clonotypes. The intended sense of this specimen's time point label: cycle 1 day 1 (C1D1), immediately before nivolumab initiation. All trial patients had relapsed after autologous stem cell transplantation, with cohorts A, B and C differing in prior brentuximab vedotin exposure.

The sample here was peripheral blood mononuclear cells (PBMCs), taken at baseline. Source of these receptors: a human donor with classical Hodgkin lymphoma.

This clone was observed once. This sequence joins TRBV19 and TRBJ1-4; 11 nucleotides align to TRBD1. This CDR3 has 16 amino acids. Germline-derived CDR1 and CDR2 are LNHDA and SQIVND (reference sequence). The ends lost 4 bases at V and 8 bases at J; junction bases unmatched: 9. The CDR3 region is CASSTPPGTGGEKLFF. The CDR3 bases are TGTGCCAGTAGTACCCCCCCCGGGACAGGGGGAGAAAAACTGTTTTTT.

The chain recombines TRBV7-8 with TRBJ1-3; D is undetermined. The V end was cut by 5 bases, the J end by 0 bases, with 14 bases between. Germline assignment: CDR1 SGHVS and CDR2 FQNEAQ. The CDR3 has 16 residues. The CDR3 spells CASSPQGSFSGNTIYF. In nucleotides, the CDR3 is TGTGCCAGCAGCCCTCAAGGATCGTTCTCTGGAAACACCATATATTTT.

This clone was counted a single time. The DNA for the CDR3 is TGTGCCAGCAGCCAACTAGGACAGGGGGCCGCCACCCGGGTGGAGACCCAGTACTTC. Translated: CASSQLGQGAATRVETQYF. The chain uses TRBV14 and TRBJ2-5; the match to TRBD1 covers 11 bases. The CDR3 has 19 amino acids. With V trimmed by 2 bases and J by 5 bases, 16 bases remained unmatched. In germline, CDR1 is SGHDN, CDR2 FVKESK.

This clone has a handful of counts. The chain uses TRBV10-3 and TRBJ2-3; 8 bases align to TRBD2. This CDR3 comprises 15 residues. CDR1 ENHRY and CDR2 SYGVKD come from the germline V gene. V shed 0 bases and J 6 bases; nucleotides not matched to a gene: 5. The CDR3 sequence: CAISESSGVADTQYF. CDR3 DNA: TGTGCCATCAGTGAGTCTAGCGGGGTGGCGGATACGCAGTATTTT.

This clone was counted only a few times. This chain joins TRBV18 and TRBJ2-1; D is possibly TRBD1 (5 bases). This CDR3 has 16 amino acids. The germline V gene has CDR1 KGHSH and CDR2 LQKENI. The V end lost 0 bases, the J end lost 2 bases, and 11 bases lay between the germline ends. The chain's CDR3 is CASSPPARAAYNEQFF. CDR3 nucleotide sequence: TGTGCCAGCTCACCACCGGCCAGGGCAGCCTACAATGAGCAGTTCTTC.

This rearrangement joins TRBV4-3 to TRBJ2-3, with D unresolved. Germline assignment: CDR1 LGHNA and CDR2 YSLEER. The CDR3 is 16 amino acids. Trimming shortened V by 0 bases and J by 0 bases, and 10 bases separated the two germline ends. The CDR3 bases are TGCGCCAGCAGCCAAGACCCGAGGTTTAGCACAGATACGCAGTATTTT. This codes for CASSQDPRFSTDTQYF.

This rearrangement joins TRBV10-3 to TRBJ2-7; TRBD2 matches 11 bases. The germline CDR1 and CDR2 sequences are ENHRY and SYGVKD. Trimming removed 10 bases from V and 1 base from J; junction bases left unmatched: 12. The CDR3 extends over 16 amino acids. CDR3 DNA sequence: TGTGCCACTTCCGCATCACTAGCGGGGGTTTCCTACGAGCAGTACTTC. This gives the protein CATSASLAGVSYEQYF.

The chain combines TRBV18 with TRBJ1-1; 7 nucleotides align to TRBD1. Germline V lookup: CDR1 KGHSH, CDR2 LQKENI. V lost 1 base to trimming and J lost 5 bases; unmatched junction nucleotides: 10. The CDR3 runs to 16 residues. The CDR3 DNA sequence: TGTGCCAGCTCACCACAGTCGCCAGGGGGAGGGACTGAAGCTTTCTTT. Translation: CASSPQSPGGGTEAFF. Combining the CDR3 with reference TRBV18 and TRBJ1-1 gives the whole variable domain NAGVMQNPRHLVRRRGQEARLRCSPMKGHSHVYWYRQLPEEGLKFMVYLQKENIIDESGMPKERFSAEFPKEGPSILRIQQVVRGDSAAYFCASSPQSPGGGTEAFFGQGTRLTVV.

The CDR3 protein is CASSSSGTSDNEQFF. The CDR3 bases are TGTGCCAGCAGCTCTTCCGGGACTAGCGACAATGAGCAGTTCTTC. This rearrangement joins TRBV5-4 to TRBJ2-1; 10 nucleotides agree with TRBD2. The germline V gene has CDR1 SGHNT and CDR2 YYREEE (reference sequence). V was clipped by 3 bases and J by 5 bases; unmatched bases: 5. The CDR3 runs to 15 residues.

CDR3 nucleotide sequence: TGTGCCACCAGCAGAGAGCTTTCGCGGTTCACAGATACGCAGTATTTT. Amino acids: CATSRELSRFTDTQYF. This chain uses TRBV15 with TRBJ2-3, with unresolved D. The CDR3 runs to 16 residues. Germline V gene lookup returns CDR1 LNHNV and CDR2 YYDKDF (reference sequence). V was pared by 0 bases and J by 2 bases, with 12 bases between.

The chain links TRBV7-9 to TRBJ2-5; tentatively, D is TRBD2 (6 bases). The germline V gene has CDR1 SEHNR and CDR2 FQNEAQ (reference sequence). The CDR3 consists of 15 residues. V was cut by 3 bases and J by 3 bases, with 14 bases left in between. The CDR3 DNA sequence: TGTGCCAGCAGCTTTTGGATATCGGGGGAAGAGACCCAGTACTTC. This gives the protein CASSFWISGEETQYF.

This rearrangement joins TRBV7-2 to TRBJ1-2, with a possible D match to TRBD1 (5 bases). This CDR3 has 16 amino acids. Germline V lookup: CDR1 SGHTA, CDR2 FQGNSA. With 5 bases removed from V and 0 bases from J, the gap between germline ends came to 16 bases. The CDR3 is CASSEWGGASNYGYTF. Here the CDR3 DNA reads TGTGCCAGCAGCGAATGGGGAGGGGCCTCTAACTATGGCTACACCTTC.

In nucleotides, the CDR3 is TGTGCCAGCAGCTTATCTAATAAGGTCCGATCTATCTACGAGCAGTACTTC. It translates to CASSLSNKVRSIYEQYF. The J gene is TRBJ2-7, the V gene TRBV7-9; D unclear. Trimming pared 2 bases from V and 3 bases from J, leaving 20 bases between. The germline gives CDR1 SEHNR, CDR2 FQNEAQ (reference sequence). CDR3 size: 17 residues.

V is TRBV5-6 and J is TRBJ2-7, with D unresolved. Between the trimmed V and J ends, which lost 2 bases and 4 bases, there was a span of 7 bases. The germline CDR1 and CDR2 sequences are SGHDT and YYEEEE. CDR3 length: 12 amino acids. CDR3 residues: CASSLRSYEQYV. In DNA form, the CDR3 reads TGTGCCAGCAGCTTAAGAAGTTACGAGCAGTACGTC.

The chain has TRBV4-2 and TRBJ2-6; 11 nucleotides match TRBD1. This CDR3 region has 19 residues. The germline gives CDR1 LGHNA, CDR2 YNFKEQ. The J segment lost 0 bases and the V segment lost 6 bases, leaving 10 bases of the junction unmatched. CDR3 in amino acids: CASRHQSGTGGSGANVLTF. The CDR3 DNA reads TGTGCCAGCAGACACCAATCCGGGACAGGGGGCTCTGGGGCCAACGTCCTGACTTTC.

The V gene is TRBV4-1, the J gene TRBJ1-4; 8 bases map to TRBD1. In germline, CDR1 is MGHRA, CDR2 YSYEKL. There are 14 residues in the CDR3. Trimming took 4 bases from V and 3 from J; bases not matched to a gene: 1. This chain's CDR3 is CASSRGQANEKLFF. CDR3 in DNA: TGCGCCAGCAGCCGGGGACAGGCTAATGAAAAACTGTTTTTT.

This clone was counted once. V usage is TRBV7-8 and J usage is TRBJ1-5; 7 bases match TRBD1. The CDR3 loop spans 16 amino acids. V shed 4 bases, J shed 2 bases, and the junction held 8 bases outside the gene matches. In germline, CDR1 is SGHVS, CDR2 FQNEAQ. The CDR3 protein is CASSSWGTAGNQPQHF. The CDR3 DNA reads TGTGCCAGCAGCTCCTGGGGGACAGCTGGCAATCAGCCCCAGCATTTT.

The J gene is TRBJ1-1, the V gene TRBV10-3; a weak D match, TRBD1 (5 bases). This CDR3 is 13 amino acids long. Trimming stripped 6 bases from V and 1 base from J, with 9 bases between. Germline CDR1 is ENHRY and CDR2 is SYGVKD. The CDR3 region is CAIRDSSNTEAFF. For the CDR3, the DNA is TGTGCCATCAGAGACAGCTCGAACACTGAAGCTTTCTTT.

The chain couples TRBV9 to TRBJ2-2; 7 bases are shared with TRBD2. This CDR3 contains 15 residues. In germline, CDR1 is SGDLS, CDR2 YYNGEE. With 3 bases clipped from V and 2 bases from J, the junction kept 4 bases outside the gene matches. CDR3 nucleotides: TGTGCCAGCAGCGCGGGGGGAGGCAACACCGGGGAGCTGTTTTTT. As protein: CASSAGGGNTGELFF.

The rearrangement links TRBV2 to TRBJ1-4; D might be TRBD1 (6 bases). Germline CDR1 is SNHLY and CDR2 is FYNNEI. Trimming cost V 3 bases and J 13 bases, with 18 bases left between them. The CDR3 runs 14 residues. In DNA form, the CDR3 reads TGTGCCAGCAGTGAGGAAGGGGGGGGAAAAGTACTGTTTTTT. This codes for CASSEEGGGKVLFF.

This chain joins TRBV2 and TRBJ2-6; D ambiguous. Trimming pared 5 bases from V and 5 bases from J, leaving 13 bases between. This CDR3 spans 15 amino acids. Germline V lookup: CDR1 SNHLY, CDR2 FYNNEI. DNA of the CDR3: TGTGCCAGCAGTACGATACAAAGTCGGGCCAACGTCCTGACTTTC. Protein sequence: CASSTIQSRANVLTF.

The chain employs TRBV5-1 and TRBJ1-1; TRBD1 agrees at 7 bases. Germline V gene data show CDR1 as SGHRS and CDR2 as YFSETQ. Trimming cost V 1 base and J 0 bases; bases outside gene matches: 12. The CDR3 loop spans 18 amino acids. The CDR3 nucleotides read TGCGCCAGCAGCTTGTTCACCGGGACAGCGATTATGAACACTGAAGCTTTCTTT. As protein: CASSLFTGTAIMNTEAFF.

This chain uses TRBV5-1 with TRBJ1-2, with 11 positions matching TRBD1. Germline CDR1 is SGHRS and CDR2 is YFSETQ. V lost 1 base and J lost 8; bases outside the gene matches: 7. This CDR3 contains 15 residues. Written as DNA, the CDR3 is TGCGCCAGCAGCTTGCCGGGGACAGGGGGAGGCGGCTACACCTTC. It is translated as CASSLPGTGGGGYTF.

The chain employs TRBV2 and TRBJ1-1; no clear D. Germline assignment: CDR1 SNHLY and CDR2 FYNNEI. Trimming took 5 bases from V and 0 from J, leaving 13 bases between them. This CDR3 region has 15 residues. The CDR3 sequence: CASSPFDGLNTEAFF. In nucleotides, the CDR3 is TGTGCCAGCAGTCCATTCGACGGATTGAACACTGAAGCTTTCTTT.